These 9 T cell receptor beta chains were sequenced from one sample in a study of tumor-infiltrating lymphocytes in primary liver carcinoma. Unsorted bulk tissue, 20-30 mg of it, served as the source for co-extraction of RNA and DNA. Reverse transcription of 500 ng total RNA with a constant-region primer produced TCR beta cDNA. ARM-PCR was slightly modified, and three nested multiplex PCR rounds with it gave rise to the TCR beta libraries. In the first two PCR rounds, TRBV1-TRBV30 forward primers were paired with a C-beta reverse primer, and each round lasted 10 cycles. TCRdb fed the multiplex PCR reads into MiXCR, producing one record per CDR3 protein. The profile covers more than 95,000 distinct CDR3 sequences, with about four fifths appearing a single time and around 21% taken by the ten largest. The sample taken for sequencing was liver tumor tissue from sampling region 3. As to subset: tumor region T3, left-lateral pole. These receptors were obtained from a man between 35 and 55 years old with primary liver carcinoma and hepatitis B virus infection.

Notes on this clonotype: An end of the junction does not agree with germline; a read error may underlie this. The chain combines TRBV6-5 with TRBJ1-3; D may be TRBD1 (5 bases). The CDR3 extends over 17 amino acids. Germline V lookup: CDR1 MNHEY, CDR2 SVGAGI. The CDR3 loop is CASSITGTANSGNTVYF. Written as DNA, the CDR3 is TGTGCCAGCAGCATTACCGGGACTGCGAACTCTGGAAACACCGTATATTTT.

Concerning this clonotype: One end of the junction is discordant with germline, which a read error may explain. CDR3 residues: CVSSQGTNFDEQFF. The CDR3 bases are TGCGTCAGCAGCCAAGGGACCAATTTTGACGAGCAATTCTTC. The V gene is TRBV4-3, the J gene TRBJ2-1; D may match TRBD1 or TRBD2 (5 bases each). Germline V gives CDR1 LGHNA, CDR2 YSLEER. The length of the CDR3 is 14 residues.

This rearrangement joins TRBV4-2 to TRBJ2-1; 7 positions match TRBD1. This CDR3 has 17 amino acids. Germline CDR1 LGHNA, CDR2 YNFKEQ. Trimming took 4 bases from V and 4 from J; bases not matched to a gene: 13. CDR3 nucleotides: TGTGCCAGCAGCCCAGACAGGGAGTACTCAACTTACAATGAGCAGTTCTTC. This encodes CASSPDREYSTYNEQFF.

Comment on this clonotype: The junction and the germline gene differ at one end; a read error may be behind it. The chain has TRBV11-1 and TRBJ2-7, with D possibly TRBD1 on 6 matching bases. Germline V lookup: CDR1 SGHAT, CDR2 FQDESV (reference sequence). The CDR3 runs to 15 residues. CDR3 in amino acids: CASNFSTGTKYEQYF. The CDR3 DNA sequence: TGTGCCAGCAACTTTTCTACCGGGACAAAGTACGAGCAATACTTC. Based on the CDR3 plus reference TRBV11-1 and TRBJ2-7, the full variable domain is EAEVAQSPRYKITEKSQAVAFWCDPISGHATLYWYRQILGQGPELLVQFQDESVVDDSQLPKDRFSAERLKGVDSTLKIQPAELGDSAMYLCASNFSTGTKYEQYFGPGTRLTVT.

Concerning this clonotype: The junction differs from germline at one of its ends, possibly a read error. The J gene is TRBJ2-5, the V gene TRBV12-3 or TRBV12-4; no reliable D call. This CDR3 contains 14 residues. The CDR3 coding sequence is TGTGCCAGCGGTCCCGCCGGAGTTGAAGAGACCCAATACTTC. It specifies CASGPAGVEETQYF.

The chain carries TRBV10-2 and TRBJ1-6; D unresolved. Per the germline V gene, CDR1 is WSHSY and CDR2 is SAAADI. This CDR3 region has 14 residues. CDR3 amino acids: CDNSESTVNSPLHF. CDR3 sequence (DNA): TGCGACAACAGTGAGTCCACGGTTAATTCACCCCTCCACTTT.

The V gene is TRBV11-3, the J gene TRBJ2-7, with 7 bases that match TRBD2. Judging by the DNA end, TRBJ2-1 fits better; the J call may be wrong. The germline CDR1 and CDR2 sequences are SGHNT and YENEEA. CDR3 length: 14 amino acids. The chain's CDR3 is CASSPGEGDYGQFF. The CDR3 coding sequence is TGTGCCAGCAGTCCTGGAGAAGGGGACTACGGGCAGTTCTTC.

There are a few counts of this clonotype. The conserved phenylalanine or tryptophan normally closing the CDR3 is absent here, so this likely arose from a read error. Written as DNA, the CDR3 is TGTGCCAGCTTTTCGGTCGTAGACTATGGTTACACCTCC. This sequence encodes CASFSVVDYGYTS. The chain links TRBV6-1 to TRBJ1-2; D is unclear. Per the germline V gene, CDR1 is MNHNS and CDR2 is SASEGT. The CDR3 length is 13 residues.

The chain uses TRBV4-1 and TRBJ1-6, with 9 nucleotides matching TRBD1. CDR3 length: 17 amino acids. V shed 0 bases and J 11 bases; nucleotides not matched to a gene: 11. Germline loops: CDR1 MGHRA, CDR2 YSYEKL. The CDR3 loop reads CASSQDQGQGRNPPLHF. In DNA, the CDR3 is TGCGCCAGCAGCCAAGATCAGGGACAGGGCCGGAATCCACCCCTCCACTTT.